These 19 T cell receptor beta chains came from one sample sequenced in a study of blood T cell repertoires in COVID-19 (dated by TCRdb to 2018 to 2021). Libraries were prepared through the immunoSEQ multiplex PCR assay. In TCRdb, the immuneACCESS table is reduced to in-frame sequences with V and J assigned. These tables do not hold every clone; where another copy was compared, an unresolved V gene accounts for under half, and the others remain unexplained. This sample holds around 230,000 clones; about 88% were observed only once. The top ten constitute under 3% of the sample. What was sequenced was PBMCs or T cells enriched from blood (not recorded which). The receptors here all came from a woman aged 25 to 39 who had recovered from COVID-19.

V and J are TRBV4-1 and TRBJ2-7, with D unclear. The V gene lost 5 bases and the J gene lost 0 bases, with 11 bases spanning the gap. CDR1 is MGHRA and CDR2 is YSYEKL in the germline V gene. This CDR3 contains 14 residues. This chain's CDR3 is CASSAVAVSYEQYF. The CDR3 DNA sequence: TGCGCCAGCAGCGCGGTGGCAGTCTCCTACGAGCAGTACTTC.

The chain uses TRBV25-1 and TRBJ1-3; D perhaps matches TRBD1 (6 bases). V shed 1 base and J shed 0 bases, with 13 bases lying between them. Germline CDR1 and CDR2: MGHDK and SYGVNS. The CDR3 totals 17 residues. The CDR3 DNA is TGTGCCAGCAGTGAATCGCCAGGGGAGAGCTCTGGAAACACCATATATTTT. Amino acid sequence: CASSESPGESSGNTIYF.

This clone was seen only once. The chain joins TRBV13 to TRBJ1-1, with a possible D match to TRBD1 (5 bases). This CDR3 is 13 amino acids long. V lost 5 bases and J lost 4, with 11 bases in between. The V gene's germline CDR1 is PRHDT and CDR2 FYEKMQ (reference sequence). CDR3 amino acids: CASSTRQLTEAFF. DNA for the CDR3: TGTGCCAGCAGCACCCGACAGCTCACTGAAGCTTTCTTT.

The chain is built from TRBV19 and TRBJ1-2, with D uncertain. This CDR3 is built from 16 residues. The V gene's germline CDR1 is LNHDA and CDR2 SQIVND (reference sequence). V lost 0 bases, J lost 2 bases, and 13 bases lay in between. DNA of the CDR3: TGTGCCAGTAGTATAGATTCGGCCAGACTAAACTATGGCTACACCTTC. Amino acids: CASSIDSARLNYGYTF.

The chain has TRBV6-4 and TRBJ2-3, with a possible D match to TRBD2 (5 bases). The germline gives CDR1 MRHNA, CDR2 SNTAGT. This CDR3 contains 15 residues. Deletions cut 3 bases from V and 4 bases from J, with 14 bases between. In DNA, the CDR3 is TGTGCCAGCAGTGAACGGGGAATCGCACCAGATACGCAGTATTTT. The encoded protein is CASSERGIAPDTQYF.

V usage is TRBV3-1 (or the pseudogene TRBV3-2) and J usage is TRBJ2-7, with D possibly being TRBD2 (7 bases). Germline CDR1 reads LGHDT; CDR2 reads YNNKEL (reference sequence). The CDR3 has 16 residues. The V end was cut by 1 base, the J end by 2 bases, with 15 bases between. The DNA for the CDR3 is TGTGCCAGCAGCCAAGCGGGGGGCCTTGGCGCCTACGAGCAGTACTTC. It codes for CASSQAGGLGAYEQYF.

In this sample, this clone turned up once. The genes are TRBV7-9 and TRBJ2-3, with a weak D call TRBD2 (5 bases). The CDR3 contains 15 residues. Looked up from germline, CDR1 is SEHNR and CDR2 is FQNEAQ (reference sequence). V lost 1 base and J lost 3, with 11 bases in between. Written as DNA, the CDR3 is TGTGCCAGCAGCTTAGGGGTAGCGCGGACAGATACGCAGTATTTT. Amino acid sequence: CASSLGVARTDTQYF.

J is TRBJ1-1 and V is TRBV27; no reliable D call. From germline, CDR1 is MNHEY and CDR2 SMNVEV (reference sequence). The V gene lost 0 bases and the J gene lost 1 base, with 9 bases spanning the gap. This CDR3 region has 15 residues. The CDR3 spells CASSLSAVRNTEAFF. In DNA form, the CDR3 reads TGTGCCAGCAGTTTATCTGCAGTCCGGAACACTGAAGCTTTCTTT.

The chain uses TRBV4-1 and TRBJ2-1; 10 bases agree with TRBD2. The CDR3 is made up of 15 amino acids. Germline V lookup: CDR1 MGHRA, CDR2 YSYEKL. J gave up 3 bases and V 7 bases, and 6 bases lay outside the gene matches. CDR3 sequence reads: CASTKGLADYNEQFF. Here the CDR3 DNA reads TGCGCCAGCACCAAAGGACTAGCGGACTACAATGAGCAGTTCTTC.

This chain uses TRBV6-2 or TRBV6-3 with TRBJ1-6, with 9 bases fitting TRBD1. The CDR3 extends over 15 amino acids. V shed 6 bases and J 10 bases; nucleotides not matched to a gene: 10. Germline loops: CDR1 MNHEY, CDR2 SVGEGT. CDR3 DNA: TGTGCCAGCAGCCCCGTGGACAGGGGCGGCTCACCCCTCCACTTT. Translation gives CASSPVDRGGSPLHF.

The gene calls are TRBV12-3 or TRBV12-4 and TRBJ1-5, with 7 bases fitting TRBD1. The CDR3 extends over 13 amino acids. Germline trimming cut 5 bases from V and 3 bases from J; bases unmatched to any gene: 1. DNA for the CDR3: TGTGCCAGCAGTGGGACAGTCAATCAGCCCCAGCATTTT. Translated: CASSGTVNQPQHF.

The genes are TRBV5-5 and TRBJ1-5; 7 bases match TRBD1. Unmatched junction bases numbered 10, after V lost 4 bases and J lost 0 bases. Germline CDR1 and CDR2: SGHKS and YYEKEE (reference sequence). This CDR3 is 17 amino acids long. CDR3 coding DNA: TGTGCCAGCAGCGAATACGGGACAGCTTATAGCAATCAGCCCCAGCATTTT. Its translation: CASSEYGTAYSNQPQHF.

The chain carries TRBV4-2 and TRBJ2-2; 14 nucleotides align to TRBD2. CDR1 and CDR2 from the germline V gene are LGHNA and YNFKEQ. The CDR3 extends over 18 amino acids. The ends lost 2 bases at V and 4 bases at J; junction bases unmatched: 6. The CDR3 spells CASSQPTSGGAGTGELFF. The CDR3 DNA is TGTGCCAGCAGCCAACCGACTAGCGGGGGGGCGGGCACCGGGGAGCTGTTTTTT.

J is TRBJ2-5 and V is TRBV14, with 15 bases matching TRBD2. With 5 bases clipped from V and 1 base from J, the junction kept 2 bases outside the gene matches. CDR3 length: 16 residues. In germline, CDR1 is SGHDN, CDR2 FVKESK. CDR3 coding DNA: TGTGCCAGCAGCTCGGGACTAGCGGGGGGCCAAGAGACCCAGTACTTC. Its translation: CASSSGLAGGQETQYF.

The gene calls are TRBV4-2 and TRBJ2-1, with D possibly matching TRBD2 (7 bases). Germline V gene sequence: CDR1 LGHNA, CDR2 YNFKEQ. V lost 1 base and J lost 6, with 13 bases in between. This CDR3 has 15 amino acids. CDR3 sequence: CASSQAPRGGNEQFF. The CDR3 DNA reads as TGTGCCAGCAGCCAAGCGCCAAGGGGGGGCAATGAGCAGTTCTTC.

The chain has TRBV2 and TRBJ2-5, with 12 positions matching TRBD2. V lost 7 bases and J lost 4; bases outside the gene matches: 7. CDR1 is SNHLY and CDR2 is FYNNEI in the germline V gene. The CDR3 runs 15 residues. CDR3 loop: CASKTSGGYGETQYF. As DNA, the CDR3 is TGTGCCAGCAAGACTAGCGGGGGTTATGGAGAGACCCAGTACTTC.

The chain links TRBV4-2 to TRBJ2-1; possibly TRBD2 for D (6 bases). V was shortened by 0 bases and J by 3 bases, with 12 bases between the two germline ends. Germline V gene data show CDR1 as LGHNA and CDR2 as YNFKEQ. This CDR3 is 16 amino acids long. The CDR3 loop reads CASSQDRRLGYNEQFF. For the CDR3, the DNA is TGTGCCAGCAGCCAAGATAGGAGACTAGGCTACAATGAGCAGTTCTTC.

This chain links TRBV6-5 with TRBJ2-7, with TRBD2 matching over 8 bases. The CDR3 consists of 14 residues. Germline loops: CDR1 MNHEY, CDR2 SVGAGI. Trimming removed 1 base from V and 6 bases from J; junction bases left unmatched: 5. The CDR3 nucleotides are TGTGCCAGCAGTTACTTCGGGGGGGCAATCGAGCAGTACTTC. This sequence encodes CASSYFGGAIEQYF.

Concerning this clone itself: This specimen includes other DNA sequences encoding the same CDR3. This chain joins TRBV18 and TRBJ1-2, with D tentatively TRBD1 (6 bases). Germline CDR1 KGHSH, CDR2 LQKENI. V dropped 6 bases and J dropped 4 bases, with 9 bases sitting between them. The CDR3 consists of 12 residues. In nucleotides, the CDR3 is TGTGCCAGCTCGCCGGACAGCTATGGCTACACCTTC. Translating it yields CASSPDSYGYTF.